A single sample is the source of the 22 T cell receptor beta chains below, sequenced in a study of T cells in Graves' hyperthyroidism and ophthalmopathy. TCR beta CDR3 regions were amplified from RNA transcripts. First-round RT-PCR targeting the TCR CDR3 was performed with the HTBI primer set. TCRdb re-derived calls from the multiplex PCR reads in MiXCR, one entry per CDR3 protein. Of 190,000 or so distinct CDR3 sequences in the sample, about a sixth were seen once. Material: blood. These receptors all come from a man aged 35 to 55 with Graves' hyperthyroidism.

The chain joins TRBV11-2 to TRBJ2-1; D perhaps matches TRBD2 (5 bases). V shed 4 bases and J shed 1 base, with 11 bases lying between them. This CDR3 is built from 15 residues. Germline V CDR1 and CDR2: SGHAT, FQNNGV. For the CDR3, the DNA is TGTGCCAGCAGCTCTCGGACTGATTCCTACAATGAGCAGTTCTTC. Residues: CASSSRTDSYNEQFF. Full variable domain (remainder filled in from reference TRBV11-2 and TRBJ2-1): EAGVAQSPRYKIIEKRQSVAFWCNPISGHATLYWYQQILGQGPKLLIQFQNNGVVDDSQLPKDRFSAERLKGVDSTLKIQPAKLEDSAVYLCASSSRTDSYNEQFFGPGTRLTVL.

This clonotype was recorded at least ten times. The CDR3 is CASSPRGIRVVKNIQYF. Written as DNA, the CDR3 is TGTGCCAGCAGTCCCCGGGGGATTCGGGTGGTCAAAAACATTCAGTACTTC. The chain is built from TRBV6-1 and TRBJ2-4, with D perhaps matching TRBD2 (6 bases). This CDR3 comprises 17 residues. Germline V gene lookup returns CDR1 MNHNS and CDR2 SASEGT. The V gene lost 5 bases and the J gene lost 3 bases, with 20 bases spanning the gap.

The rearrangement links TRBV24-1 to TRBJ2-2, with D possibly TRBD1 on 6 matching bases. The germline V and J ends were trimmed by 4 bases and 0 bases, with 11 bases remaining between them. The germline gives CDR1 KGHDR, CDR2 SFDVKD. The CDR3 has 16 amino acids. CDR3 protein: CATSETQGTNTGELFF. DNA of the CDR3: TGTGCCACCAGTGAGACACAGGGCACGAACACCGGGGAGCTGTTTTTT.

The chain joins TRBV7-2 to TRBJ2-1; D unclear. V gave up 2 bases and J gave up 9 bases, with 8 bases separating them. Germline CDR1 is SGHTA and CDR2 is FQGNSA. This CDR3 has 12 residues. CDR3 sequence (DNA): TGTGCCAGCAGCTTAAGTCGCCTTGAGCAGTTCTTC. It encodes CASSLSRLEQFF. The full variable domain, rest sourced from reference TRBV7-2 and TRBJ2-1, is GAGVSQSPSNKVTEKGKDVELRCDPISGHTALYWYRQSLGQGLEFLIYFQGNSAPDKSGLPSDRFSAERTGGSVSTLTIQRTQQEDSAVYLCASSLSRLEQFFGPGTRLTVL.

This clonotype was found many times. The chain links TRBV4-1 to TRBJ1-2, with no clear D. Germline CDR1 is MGHRA and CDR2 is YSYEKL. V was trimmed by 0 bases and J by 8 bases, leaving 13 bases between them. This CDR3 has 14 residues. This CDR3 reads CASSQDRAPAGYTF. Here the CDR3 DNA reads TGCGCCAGCAGCCAAGATCGGGCCCCGGCGGGCTACACCTTC.

Details on this clonotype: Possible read error: a much larger clone is one base away. This chain connects TRBV5-1 to TRBJ2-3; D is perhaps TRBD2 (5 bases). In germline, CDR1 is SGHRS, CDR2 YFSETQ. Deletions cut 3 bases from V and 3 bases from J, with 11 bases between. The CDR3 consists of 14 residues. CDR3: CASSSDSGTDTQYF. CDR3 nucleotides: TGCGCCAGCAGCTCGGACTCTGGGACAGATACGCAGTATTTT.

The chain links TRBV6-1 to TRBJ2-2, with TRBD1 matching over 11 bases. V lost 6 bases and J lost 5; bases outside the gene matches: 5. The CDR3 length is 15 residues. CDR1 is MNHNS, CDR2 SASEGT, per germline. DNA of the CDR3: TGTGCCAGCAGAAAGGGGACAGGGGGTACCGGGGAGCTGTTTTTT. It encodes CASRKGTGGTGELFF.

This clonotype was counted ten times or more. J is TRBJ2-7 and V is TRBV7-3, with unresolved D. The CDR3 is made up of 14 amino acids. Germline V gene sequence: CDR1 SGHTA, CDR2 FQGTGA. Trimming removed 2 bases at V and 6 bases at J, with 14 bases between. Here the CDR3 reads CASSLSRTGSEQYF. As DNA, the CDR3 is TGTGCCAGCAGCTTATCCAGGACCGGCTCCGAGCAGTACTTC.

The chain has TRBV7-2 and TRBJ2-7; 8 bases align to TRBD2. This CDR3 has 15 residues. Germline CDR1 and CDR2: SGHTA and FQGNSA. Germline trimming cut 3 bases from V and 5 bases from J; bases unmatched to any gene: 9. The CDR3 sequence: CASSLGRGGYNEQYF. Written as DNA, the CDR3 is TGTGCCAGCAGCTTGGGTCGGGGGGGCTATAACGAGCAGTACTTC.

This clonotype was seen ten or more times. This chain links TRBV5-1 with TRBJ2-2, with no clear D. The CDR3 spans 14 residues. V was cut by 1 base and J by 1 base, with 5 bases left in between. The V gene's germline CDR1 is SGHRS and CDR2 YFSETQ. In nucleotides, the CDR3 is TGCGCCAGCAGCTTGACGGAGAACACCGGGGAGCTGTTTTTT. Protein: CASSLTENTGELFF.

The J gene is TRBJ1-5, the V gene TRBV28; D is uncertain. The CDR3 is 15 residues long. CDR1 and CDR2 (germline): MDHEN, SYDVKM. Trimming took off 3 bases at V and 4 bases at J, with 13 bases between the two ends. The CDR3 DNA reads as TGTGCCAGCAGTTTGGGCCCTGGAGTGAATCAGCCCCAGCATTTT. Protein sequence: CASSLGPGVNQPQHF.

This clonotype was observed at least ten times. J is TRBJ2-5 and V is TRBV7-2, with 14 bases identical to TRBD2. The CDR3 totals 15 residues. CDR1 and CDR2 (germline): SGHTA, FQGNSA. J gave up 4 bases and V 5 bases, and 3 bases lay outside the gene matches. DNA for the CDR3: TGTGCCAGCAGCCGCGGACTAGCGGGGGGAGAGACCCAGTACTTC. Amino acid sequence: CASSRGLAGGETQYF.

As regards this clonotype: A read error is possible here, since a much larger clone lies one base away. The CDR3 reads CASSENKGPAFF. The CDR3 DNA sequence: TGTGCCAGCAGTGAAAACAAGGGGCCGGCTTTCTTT. The rearrangement joins TRBV2 to TRBJ1-1, with D possibly TRBD1 on 5 matching bases. Looked up from germline, CDR1 is SNHLY and CDR2 is FYNNEI. Trimming shortened V by 2 bases and J by 11 bases, and 12 bases separated the two germline ends. The CDR3 length is 12 residues.

At least ten counts were recorded for this clonotype. This chain joins TRBV28 and TRBJ2-5; no reliable D call. Germline V gene sequence: CDR1 MDHEN, CDR2 SYDVKM. The CDR3 loop spans 10 amino acids. The germline V and J ends were trimmed by 4 bases and 14 bases, with 11 bases remaining between them. The CDR3 coding sequence is TGTGCCAGCAGTTCGGCCCAGACATACTTC. Its translation: CASSSAQTYF.

This clonotype was counted at least ten times. The chain carries TRBV7-9 and TRBJ2-5; D unclear. This CDR3 region has 16 residues. Germline CDR1 and CDR2: SEHNR and FQNEAQ (reference sequence). The V end was cut by 1 base, the J end by 5 bases, with 17 bases between. This chain's CDR3 is CASSLGASRQSETQYF. The CDR3 DNA reads as TGTGCCAGCAGCTTAGGGGCCTCCAGGCAAAGTGAGACCCAGTACTTC.

This clonotype was seen at least ten times. The genes are TRBV28 and TRBJ1-4; D is perhaps TRBD1 (5 bases). The CDR3 contains 16 residues. Germline values: CDR1 MDHEN, CDR2 SYDVKM. V lost 6 bases, J lost 0 bases, and 14 bases lay in between. This CDR3 is CASSPGRLATNEKLFF. CDR3 DNA sequence: TGTGCCAGCAGCCCGGGGCGATTGGCAACTAATGAAAAACTGTTTTTT.

This clonotype was detected ten times or more. The chain carries TRBV5-1 and TRBJ2-7; 8 positions match TRBD2. The CDR3 has 14 residues. The V and J ends lost 4 bases and 7 bases, in that order; junction bases with no gene match: 10. Germline V gene sequence: CDR1 SGHRS, CDR2 YFSETQ. The CDR3 sequence is CASSPRGGAREQYF. CDR3 coding DNA: TGCGCCAGCAGCCCCCGGGGGGGGGCACGGGAGCAGTACTTC.

This clonotype was recorded at least ten times. This rearrangement joins TRBV20-1 to TRBJ1-2; D remains ambiguous. With 5 bases removed from V and 6 bases from J, the gap between germline ends came to 13 bases. The CDR3 spans 12 residues. Germline loops: CDR1 DFQATT, CDR2 SNEGSKA (reference sequence). CDR3 DNA: TGCAGTGCTGCCAAGTACGTCGATGGCTACACCTTC. This translates into CSAAKYVDGYTF.

Many counts were recorded for this clonotype. The rearrangement links TRBV6-1 to TRBJ1-1; D call uncertain. This CDR3 is built from 11 residues. From germline, CDR1 is MNHNS and CDR2 SASEGT. The germline V and J ends were trimmed by 3 bases and 7 bases, with 6 bases remaining between them. The chain's CDR3 is CASSDGSEAFF. The CDR3 DNA is TGTGCCAGCAGTGACGGAAGTGAAGCTTTCTTT.

V gene TRBV9 combines with J gene TRBJ2-2; D call uncertain. Deletions cut 4 bases from V and 4 bases from J, with 8 bases between. From germline, CDR1 is SGDLS and CDR2 YYNGEE. This CDR3 has 13 amino acids. Here the CDR3 DNA reads TGTGCCAGCAGCACCAGTCTCACCGGGGAGCTGTTTTTT. It yields the protein CASSTSLTGELFF. Looking up the rest from reference TRBV9 and TRBJ2-2 gives the full variable domain: DSGVTQTPKHLITATGQRVTLRCSPRSGDLSVYWYQQSLDQGLQFLIQYYNGEERAKGNILERFSAQQFPDLHSELNLSSLELGDSALYFCASSTSLTGELFFGEGSRLTVL.

This clonotype was detected ten times or more. The chain carries TRBV30 and TRBJ1-4; D is unclear. The germline V and J ends were trimmed by 1 base and 8 bases, with 14 bases remaining between them. This CDR3 is 14 amino acids long. CDR1 and CDR2 from the germline V gene are GTSNPN and SVGIG (reference sequence). This CDR3 reads CAWSDPTLGEKLFF. For the CDR3, the DNA is TGTGCCTGGAGTGACCCCACCTTAGGGGAAAAACTGTTTTTT.

This clonotype was detected only once. A much bigger clone sits one base away, suggesting this may be a read error. The chain has TRBV18 and TRBJ1-2; D is unclear. The CDR3 is 14 residues long. Germline CDR1 and CDR2: KGHSH and LQKENI. The chain's CDR3 is CVSSPGPLDYGYTF. For the CDR3, the DNA is TGTGTCAGCTCACCTGGGCCGCTAGACTATGGCTACACCTTC.